This T cell receptor (beta chain) was sequenced in a study of early T cells in non-severe SARS-CoV-2 infection. CDR3 length: 13 amino acids. V was trimmed by 4 bases and J by 4 bases, leaving 11 bases between them. The germline gives CDR1 SGHDT, CDR2 YYEEEE. Attachment of unique molecular identifiers to individual cDNA molecules was performed. TCRdb processed the 5' RACE reads anew with MiXCR; each CDR3 protein has one entry. The repertoire holds 65,000 to 75,000 distinct CDR3 sequences, with 4.6% as singletons. This clonotype was counted ten times or more. This receptor was obtained from an adult who was a healthcare worker with PCR-confirmed SARS-CoV-2 infection or an uninfected control (not recorded which). The donor label of this sample is uncertain. The sample consisted of whole blood, taken at baseline. The J gene is TRBJ2-5, the V gene TRBV5-6, with D perhaps matching TRBD2 (6 bases). CDR3 bases: TGTGCCAGCAGCCCGGGACTCATAGAGACCCAGTACTTC. It yields the protein CASSPGLIETQYF.